The T cell receptor (beta chain) described here comes from a study of Tregs in tolerant kidney transplant recipients. V dropped 6 bases and J dropped 2 bases, with 17 bases sitting between them. The CDR3 sequence is 15 residues long. The germline CDR1 and CDR2 sequences are SQVTM and ANQGSEA. Sequencing was performed with immunoSEQ multiplex PCR; in TCRdb, only in-frame clones are kept and a portion is missing. Of fewer than 100,000 clones in the sample, 85% to 95% were seen once. Study results and limitations: Donor-specific Treg expansion exceeded global Treg expansion in tolerant patients, suggesting antigen drive.

A note on this clone: Its antigen is currently unknown.

The chain has TRBV29-1 and TRBJ1-5; D gene unclear. This sequence originates from a human donor who received a combined kidney and bone marrow transplant. The material sequenced was Tregs from blood, taken before the transplant. The CDR3 coding sequence is TGCAGCGTAGTCCCAGGAGGCGCGGGCAATCAGCCCCAGCATTTT. Encoded protein: CSVVPGGAGNQPQHF.